The entry below gives a single TCR beta chain sequence along with its context. In its sample, this clonotype was seen many times. Its antigen specificity is not known. No base-level quality is on record; no much larger clone is a single base apart. Sequencing took place on an Illumina NovaSeq 6000. cDNA libraries for TCRalpha and TCRbeta were prepared by 5'RACE using constant-segment primers, with sample barcodes and unique molecular identifiers added. Trizol reagent was used to extract RNA from every sample. Amplification of the libraries took two PCR steps, and the second step added a second sample barcode plus Illumina TruSeq adapters. Sequencing of libraries was performed on an Illumina NovaSeq with 2 x 150 bp paired-end reads. The authors processed their data as follows. Reads were demultiplexed and collapsed into UMI-guided consensus sequences with migec v1.2.7. Using mixcr v2.1.11, UMI consensuses were aligned to TRA and TRB V and J templates and then assembled into clonotypes. A clonotype was counted as expanded or contracted only if both edgeR and NoisET called the change significant, with noise models trained on biological replicates. For edgeR calls, the thresholds were a false discovery rate-adjusted p below 0.01 and a log2 fold-change of 1. As an exploratory analysis of dynamics, PCA with hierarchical clustering was applied to max-normalized trajectories of the 1000 most abundant clonotypes. Separately sequenced CD4+ and CD8+ repertoires were used to assign a CD4 or CD8 phenotype to each responding clone. In TCRdb, the public reads were trimmed at Q25 with fastp and aligned with MiXCR, with productive beta chains retained. Rows are combined by CDR3 protein, so each entry shows the most common genes and DNA. What appears here as the V and J calls and clone size reflects TCRdb's work, not the paper's. For this sample there are roughly 14,000 distinct CDR3 sequences; about 21% appear just once. The top ten clonotypes cover roughly 50% of the sample.

This entry is derived from a study of T-cell memory formation after mild COVID-19 (dated by TCRdb to the early 2020s). Regarding the complete study: TCR sequence clusters from the two donors were found to be largely donor specific. Longitudinal TCRalpha and TCRbeta repertoire sequencing tracked T-cell clones expanding and contracting after mild COVID-19 in a couple of donors. Two young, previously healthy adult volunteers made up the cohort, one male and one female. Broader findings and caveats from the paper: Contracting CD4+ clones appeared mostly in the CM and EM memory subsets, whereas CD8+ clones were enriched in EMRA. The second-wave clones that peaked on day 37 were not confirmed to be SARS-CoV-2 specific. Clones contracting from day 15 to 85 had balanced CD4/CD8 phenotypes, while a second wave expanding from day 15 to 37 was biased towards CD4+. The study included only two mild cases, and larger cohorts that include severe cases with pre-infection samples were judged to be necessary. Some responding clones were detected in pre-infection memory, which suggested that pre-existing cross-reactive memory T cells had joined the SARS-CoV-2 response.

The CDR3, cysteine through phenylalanine, is 11 amino acids long. CDR3 DNA only is kept here, 33 bases in frame from base 1. V lost 4 bases and J lost 5 bases; the stretch between them is 6 bases long. Looking up the germline V gene yields CDR1 SQVTM and CDR2 ANQGSEA. Ficoll-Paque density gradient centrifugation was used to isolate PBMCs. Material for sequencing was PBMCs or a T cell subset sorted from them (not recorded which). The TCR originated in an adult woman who had mild COVID-19 (a few samples of this study predate the infection). The sample titles of this study are shuffled in the database, so cell type and time point are left out; the donor was told from shared clones. This chain joins TRBV29-1 to TRBJ2-1, with no confident D gene call. This receptor carries the CDR3 CSVVDHNEQFF. DNA sequence: TGCAGCGTTGTGGACCACAATGAGCAGTTCTTC.